This TCR beta chain appears in the sequencing data of a study of T cells expressing NK-cell markers. Study details: Cells sorted as CD3+CD56+NKG2C+, CD3+CD56+NKG2C- and CD3+CD56-NKG2C+ T cells supplied the TCR beta repertoires.

TCRdb reprocessed the 5' RACE reads and stores each CDR3 protein as one record, lacking DNA. This sample's table reports around 100,000 distinct CDR3 sequences. Looked up from germline, CDR1 is SGHDN and CDR2 is FVKESK. CDR3 size: 16 residues. A note on this clonotype: The antigen is undetermined.

Study findings and constraints: Of CD8+ T cells, about 1.0-8% belonged to dominant NKG2C+ clonotypes in several donors. Nothing established the HCMV specificity of expanded NKG2C+ T cell clones.

The sequence was obtained from a woman aged 18-69 years in good health. The sequencing input was blood T cells: a sorted CD56 or NKG2C T cell subset, CD4+ or CD8+ T cells, or bulk PBMC T cells (not recorded which). This sequence joins TRBV14 and TRBJ2-3; the D call from TCRdb, TRBD2, cannot be confirmed without DNA. The CDR3 sequence: CASSQADSGGADTQYF. The variable domain in full, completed from reference TRBV14 and TRBJ2-3, reads EAGVTQFPSHSVIEKGQTVTLRCDPISGHDNLYWYRRVMGKEIKFLLHFVKESKQDESGMPNNRFLAERTGGTYSTLKVQPAELEDSGVYFCASSQADSGGADTQYFGPGTRLTVL.